The rows below give T cell receptor beta chains drawn from one sample of a study of T cell changes during pregnancy in multiple sclerosis. Here immunoSEQ multiplex PCR was the method, and the copy in TCRdb shows in-frame clones only, minus some. The sample has 50,000 to 70,000 clones; over 85% are singletons. The sequencing used peripheral blood, collected in the second trimester of pregnancy. Receptor source: a female donor with multiple sclerosis, enrolled in a pregnancy study. Both conserved end residues are part of each CDR3. The order of the fields is V gene, D gene, clone size, J gene, CDR3 DNA, CDR3 protein. D genes are given only for firm matches. Clone sizes are given selectively: once, few, many, or a class where the clone is expanded.

v_call: TRBV11-2
d_call: TRBD2
clone_size: .
j_call: TRBJ2-1
cdr3_nt: TGTGCCAGCAGCTTGCAGCGGGAGCGTTACAATGAGCAGTTCTTC
cdr3_aa: CASSLQRERYNEQFF

v_call: TRBV7-9
d_call: TRBD1
clone_size: .
j_call: TRBJ1-4
cdr3_nt: TGTGCCAGCAGCCCCCACGGGACAGGTGACCCGACCTTT
cdr3_aa: CASSPHGTGDPTF

v_call: TRBV11-2
d_call: .
clone_size: .
j_call: TRBJ1-2
cdr3_nt: TGTGCCAGCAGCTTCCCCCTAGATACGGAGGGCTACACCTTC
cdr3_aa: CASSFPLDTEGYTF

v_call: TRBV19
d_call: .
clone_size: .
j_call: TRBJ1-2
cdr3_nt: TGTGCCAGTAGTATAGATACGGCTAGCTATGGCTACACCTTC
cdr3_aa: CASSIDTASYGYTF

v_call: TRBV21-1
d_call: .
clone_size: .
j_call: TRBJ1-1
cdr3_nt: TGTGCCAGCAGCAAAGAGGAGGGCTGGACAGGGGCTTTCTTT
cdr3_aa: CASSKEEGWTGAFF

v_call: TRBV7-2
d_call: .
clone_size: .
j_call: TRBJ1-5
cdr3_nt: TGTGCCAGCAGCTTATCCCCGGGGTCGGATATCAATCAGCCCCAGCATTTT
cdr3_aa: CASSLSPGSDINQPQHF

v_call: TRBV18
d_call: .
clone_size: .
j_call: TRBJ1-5
cdr3_nt: TGTGCCAGCTCACCAGGGGCCCAGGAGCCCCAGCATTTT
cdr3_aa: CASSPGAQEPQHF

v_call: TRBV7-7
d_call: TRBD1
clone_size: .
j_call: TRBJ2-1
cdr3_nt: TGTGCTAGCAGCTTAGAGGGACAGGGGATCGGGACCTACAATGAGCAGTTCTTC
cdr3_aa: CASSLEGQGIGTYNEQFF

v_call: TRBV7-9
d_call: TRBD1
clone_size: .
j_call: TRBJ2-7
cdr3_nt: TGTGCCAGCAGCGCTCCGGACAGGGCGAGGGAGCAGTACTTC
cdr3_aa: CASSAPDRAREQYF

v_call: TRBV10-3
d_call: TRBD2
clone_size: .
j_call: TRBJ2-7
cdr3_nt: TGTGCCACCCGGACCGGGGGTAGCGGGAGGGGGTACGAGCAGTACTTC
cdr3_aa: CATRTGGSGRGYEQYF

v_call: TRBV12-5
d_call: .
clone_size: .
j_call: TRBJ1-6
cdr3_nt: TGTGCTAGTGGCTGGGGAGTGGGCTGGTCACCCCTCCACTTT
cdr3_aa: CASGWGVGWSPLHF

v_call: TRBV5-1
d_call: .
clone_size: .
j_call: TRBJ1-2
cdr3_nt: TGCGCCAGCAGCTTGGACAGTTTTGGCTACACCTTC
cdr3_aa: CASSLDSFGYTF

v_call: TRBV2
d_call: .
clone_size: .
j_call: TRBJ1-2
cdr3_nt: TGTGCCAGCAGTCGGGTCTATGGCTACACCTTC
cdr3_aa: CASSRVYGYTF

v_call: TRBV5-6
d_call: .
clone_size: .
j_call: TRBJ2-7
cdr3_nt: TGTGCCAGCAGCTTGGCCTTATCAGGGGCCATCTACGAGCAGTACTTC
cdr3_aa: CASSLALSGAIYEQYF

v_call: TRBV5-6
d_call: TRBD2
clone_size: .
j_call: TRBJ2-2
cdr3_nt: TGTGCCAGCAGCCCCACTACTCTCGGGACTAGCGGGAGGTTCGGGGAGCTGTTTTTT
cdr3_aa: CASSPTTLGTSGRFGELFF

v_call: TRBV5-6
d_call: .
clone_size: .
j_call: TRBJ1-1
cdr3_nt: TGTGCCAGCAGCTTGGGTTGGCCGAACACTGAAGCTTTCTTT
cdr3_aa: CASSLGWPNTEAFF

v_call: TRBV19
d_call: TRBD1
clone_size: .
j_call: TRBJ2-7
cdr3_nt: TGTGCCAGTAGTCCTGGGACAGGGCCCTCCTACGAGCAGTACTTC
cdr3_aa: CASSPGTGPSYEQYF

v_call: TRBV4-3
d_call: .
clone_size: .
j_call: TRBJ1-5
cdr3_nt: TGCGCCAGCAGCCTAACCCTCCAGGGTCAGCCCCAGCGTTTT
cdr3_aa: CASSLTLQGQPQRF

v_call: TRBV7-9
d_call: .
clone_size: .
j_call: TRBJ2-7
cdr3_nt: TGTGCCAGCAGCTTAGTACTAGGAGGTGACGAGCAGTACTTC
cdr3_aa: CASSLVLGGDEQYF

v_call: TRBV27
d_call: .
clone_size: .
j_call: TRBJ2-1
cdr3_nt: TGTGCCAGCAGTCAGGAGGGAGGTCCCCCGGCGATATACAATGAGCAGTTCTTC
cdr3_aa: CASSQEGGPPAIYNEQFF

v_call: TRBV2
d_call: .
clone_size: .
j_call: TRBJ2-1
cdr3_nt: TGTGCCAGCCCGAAGCGGACGGCCTACAATGAGCAGTTCTTC
cdr3_aa: CASPKRTAYNEQFF

v_call: TRBV10-1
d_call: .
clone_size: few
j_call: TRBJ1-1
cdr3_nt: TGCGCCAGCAGTGACGGGAGGTTCCTCAACACTGAAGCTTTCTTT
cdr3_aa: CASSDGRFLNTEAFF

v_call: TRBV28
d_call: .
clone_size: .
j_call: TRBJ2-2
cdr3_nt: TGTGCCAGCAGTTTGCGTACAGAGAGCGGGGAGCTGTTTTTT
cdr3_aa: CASSLRTESGELFF

v_call: TRBV28
d_call: TRBD2
clone_size: .
j_call: TRBJ2-5
cdr3_nt: TGTGCCAGCAGCCCAGCGGGAGTAGTAGAGACCCAGTACTTC
cdr3_aa: CASSPAGVVETQYF

v_call: TRBV20-1
d_call: .
clone_size: once
j_call: TRBJ2-7
cdr3_nt: TGCAGTGCCAAATTAGAATACGAGCAGTACTTC
cdr3_aa: CSAKLEYEQYF

v_call: TRBV5-4
d_call: TRBD2
clone_size: .
j_call: TRBJ2-1
cdr3_nt: TGTGCCAGCAGCTTGGAGCGGGAGTTCTACAATGAGCAGTTCTTC
cdr3_aa: CASSLEREFYNEQFF

v_call: TRBV5-1
d_call: .
clone_size: .
j_call: TRBJ2-3
cdr3_nt: TGCGCCAGCAGCTTTGCCAGGACTGCGGGGGATACGCAGTATTTT
cdr3_aa: CASSFARTAGDTQYF

v_call: TRBV18
d_call: TRBD2
clone_size: .
j_call: TRBJ2-1
cdr3_nt: TGTGCCAGCTCACCAATTAGCGGGAGAAACAGGTGGGAGCAGTTCTTC
cdr3_aa: CASSPISGRNRWEQFF

v_call: TRBV5-8
d_call: .
clone_size: .
j_call: TRBJ1-2
cdr3_nt: TGTGCCAGCAGCTTGGTTCAGGCTGGCTACACCTTC
cdr3_aa: CASSLVQAGYTF

v_call: TRBV27
d_call: .
clone_size: .
j_call: TRBJ2-3
cdr3_nt: TGTGCCAGCAGTTTATCGCCCCTAGCCGAGAGCACAGATACGCAGTATTTT
cdr3_aa: CASSLSPLAESTDTQYF

v_call: TRBV27
d_call: .
clone_size: .
j_call: TRBJ2-7
cdr3_nt: TGTGCCAGCAGTCCCACGGGGGGACAAACCTACGAGCAGTACTTC
cdr3_aa: CASSPTGGQTYEQYF

v_call: TRBV14
d_call: TRBD1
clone_size: .
j_call: TRBJ2-2
cdr3_nt: TGTGCCAGCAGCCACGGACAGGGGGCAAACGGGGAGCTGTTTTTT
cdr3_aa: CASSHGQGANGELFF

v_call: TRBV19
d_call: .
clone_size: .
j_call: TRBJ1-2
cdr3_nt: TGTGCCAGTAGTATAGTAACAGGAAACTATGGCTACACCTTC
cdr3_aa: CASSIVTGNYGYTF

v_call: TRBV10-1
d_call: TRBD1
clone_size: .
j_call: TRBJ2-3
cdr3_nt: TGCGCCAGCAGTGAGCGTGGACAGGGCCTCACAGATACGCAGTATTTT
cdr3_aa: CASSERGQGLTDTQYF

v_call: TRBV5-6
d_call: .
clone_size: .
j_call: TRBJ1-2
cdr3_nt: TGTGCCAGCAGCCGGCGCTCCACAGGGATTAATGGCTACACCTTC
cdr3_aa: CASSRRSTGINGYTF

v_call: TRBV18
d_call: TRBD1
clone_size: .
j_call: TRBJ2-1
cdr3_nt: TGTGCCAGCTCACCCCGGGACAGGGTCAATGAGCAGTTCTTC
cdr3_aa: CASSPRDRVNEQFF

v_call: TRBV5-1
d_call: .
clone_size: .
j_call: TRBJ2-4
cdr3_nt: TGCGCCAGCAGCTTCAGGGGGGCGGGAAACATTCAGTACTTC
cdr3_aa: CASSFRGAGNIQYF

v_call: TRBV7-7
d_call: .
clone_size: .
j_call: TRBJ2-7
cdr3_nt: TGTGCCAGCAGCCGAGTCGGCTCCTACGAGCAGTACTTC
cdr3_aa: CASSRVGSYEQYF

v_call: TRBV5-1
d_call: .
clone_size: .
j_call: TRBJ2-3
cdr3_nt: TGCGCCAGCAGCTTATTTCGAGGACATCTCTTACCAGATACGCAGTATTTT
cdr3_aa: CASSLFRGHLLPDTQYF

v_call: TRBV7-3
d_call: TRBD1
clone_size: .
j_call: TRBJ1-2
cdr3_nt: TGTGCCAGCAGCCGATATGACAGGGATTATGGCTACACCTTC
cdr3_aa: CASSRYDRDYGYTF

v_call: TRBV10-2
d_call: .
clone_size: medium-sized
j_call: TRBJ1-5
cdr3_nt: TGCGCCAGCAGTGAGTCCCCCGGGAATAGCAATCAGCCCCAGCATTTT
cdr3_aa: CASSESPGNSNQPQHF

v_call: TRBV29-1
d_call: .
clone_size: .
j_call: TRBJ2-1
cdr3_nt: TGCAGCGTTGATTTGGGTCAGACTCCTTACAATGAGCAGTTCTTC
cdr3_aa: CSVDLGQTPYNEQFF

v_call: TRBV6-1
d_call: .
clone_size: .
j_call: TRBJ1-4
cdr3_nt: TGTGCCAGCAGTGATGAACAGGGTATTGAAAAACTGTTTTTT
cdr3_aa: CASSDEQGIEKLFF

v_call: TRBV7-9
d_call: .
clone_size: .
j_call: TRBJ2-7
cdr3_nt: TGTGCCAGCAGTCTTGGCAACCAGGGGTCCTACGAGCAGTACTTC
cdr3_aa: CASSLGNQGSYEQYF

v_call: TRBV10-3
d_call: .
clone_size: .
j_call: TRBJ1-6
cdr3_nt: TGTGCCATCTCGAGCTTTAGCTCCTATAATTCACCCCTCCACTTT
cdr3_aa: CAISSFSSYNSPLHF

v_call: TRBV7-3
d_call: .
clone_size: .
j_call: TRBJ2-1
cdr3_nt: TGTGCCAGCAGCTTAATACGGGAGACGGGTGAGCAGTTCTTC
cdr3_aa: CASSLIRETGEQFF

v_call: TRBV6-4
d_call: TRBD1
clone_size: .
j_call: TRBJ2-6
cdr3_nt: TGTGCCAGCAGTGAGACAGGGAGCTCTGGGGCCAACGTCCTGACTTTC
cdr3_aa: CASSETGSSGANVLTF

v_call: TRBV7-9
d_call: TRBD1
clone_size: .
j_call: TRBJ1-2
cdr3_nt: TGTGCCAGCAGCTTATCTAACAGGGGTGATGGCTACACCTTC
cdr3_aa: CASSLSNRGDGYTF

v_call: TRBV10-3
d_call: TRBD1
clone_size: .
j_call: TRBJ2-3
cdr3_nt: TGTGCCATCAGTGAGACACGATCCGGGACAGGGGGCACAGATACGCAGTATTTT
cdr3_aa: CAISETRSGTGGTDTQYF

v_call: TRBV19
d_call: .
clone_size: .
j_call: TRBJ1-1
cdr3_nt: TGTGCCAGTAGTATCCGAGGGAGGAACACTGAAGCTTTCTTT
cdr3_aa: CASSIRGRNTEAFF

v_call: TRBV19
d_call: TRBD1
clone_size: .
j_call: TRBJ2-3
cdr3_nt: TGTGCCAGTAGTATTGGGACAGCTCATCGCACAGATACGCAGTATTTT
cdr3_aa: CASSIGTAHRTDTQYF

v_call: TRBV7-2
d_call: .
clone_size: once
j_call: TRBJ2-3
cdr3_nt: TGTGCCAGCAGCCGCCGGGACACCCGTCCAGGCCCGCAGTATTTT
cdr3_aa: CASSRRDTRPGPQYF

v_call: TRBV28
d_call: TRBD1
clone_size: .
j_call: TRBJ1-4
cdr3_nt: TGTGCCAGCAGTCTAAACAGGGGGCAGGGTGAAAAACTGTTTTTT
cdr3_aa: CASSLNRGQGEKLFF

v_call: TRBV6-1
d_call: TRBD2
clone_size: .
j_call: TRBJ2-7
cdr3_nt: TGTGCCAGCAGTGAAAGACTAGCGGGAGGGTTTTACGAGCAGTACTTC
cdr3_aa: CASSERLAGGFYEQYF

v_call: TRBV9
d_call: TRBD2
clone_size: .
j_call: TRBJ2-1
cdr3_nt: TGTGCCAGCAGCCCGGGGGGCAATGAGCAGTTCTTC
cdr3_aa: CASSPGGNEQFF

v_call: TRBV27
d_call: .
clone_size: .
j_call: TRBJ1-5
cdr3_nt: TGTGCCAGCAGTGCTTCGACAGGTGATAGCAATCAGCCCCAGCATTTT
cdr3_aa: CASSASTGDSNQPQHF